Listed here are 14 T cell receptor beta chains from one sample, sequenced in a study of control samples from healthy donors and cancer patients. The table came from immunoSEQ multiplex PCR; TCRdb's copy has only in-frame clones and leaves some out. Among 150,000 to 200,000 clones listed, more than 90% were seen once. The specimen sequenced was blood. The receptors shown here come from a young man in good health.

CDR3 protein: CASSLVAGNTIYF. The CDR3 region has the DNA TGTGCCAGCAGCTTAGTAGCTGGAAACACCATATATTTT. This chain links TRBV7-2 with TRBJ1-3; no clear D gene. CDR1 is SGHTA and CDR2 is FQGNSA in the germline V gene. This CDR3 region has 13 residues. The V end lost 1 base, the J end lost 2 bases, and 3 bases lay between the germline ends.

The chain recombines TRBV19 with TRBJ1-1; D not certain. The germline V gene encodes CDR1 LNHDA and CDR2 SQIVND (reference sequence). V was clipped by 5 bases and J by 5 bases, with 9 bases between them. The CDR3 consists of 12 residues. The chain's CDR3 is CASSSQGTEAFF. The CDR3 nucleotides read TGTGCCAGTAGTTCTCAAGGTACTGAAGCTTTCTTT.

The V gene is TRBV12-2, the J gene TRBJ1-2. TRBV12-2 is tagged as a pseudogene. This CDR3 has 15 amino acids. CDR3 loop: CASRLGRGINYGYTF. CDR3 sequence (DNA): TGTGCAAGTCGCTTAGGGAGGGGTATTAACTATGGCTACACCTTC.

The gene calls are TRBV9 and TRBJ2-1, with D uncertain. The CDR3 is 16 amino acids. Trimming pared 4 bases from V and 2 bases from J, leaving 16 bases between. CDR1 SGDLS and CDR2 YYNGEE come from the germline V gene. The CDR3 sequence is CASSPPGSYAYNEQFF. As DNA, the CDR3 is TGTGCCAGCAGCCCCCCGGGTAGTTATGCCTACAATGAGCAGTTCTTC.

This chain connects TRBV5-1 to TRBJ2-5, with a possible D match to TRBD2 (5 bases). Trimming removed 6 bases from V and 2 bases from J, with 14 bases in between. The CDR3 consists of 14 residues. The germline CDR1 and CDR2 sequences are SGHRS and YFSETQ. The CDR3, as DNA: TGCGCCAGCACCCGCGGGTTGGGACAAGAGACCCAGTACTTC. Amino acid sequence: CASTRGLGQETQYF.

This clone was seen a single time. This chain uses TRBV12-3 or TRBV12-4 with TRBJ1-1; 10 nucleotides align to TRBD1. V was pared by 3 bases and J by 8 bases, with 3 bases of the junction left unmatched. The CDR3 spans 13 residues. Written as DNA, the CDR3 is TGTGCCAGCAGTTTTGGGACAGGGGCCGAAGCTTTCTTT. Its translation: CASSFGTGAEAFF.

This chain uses TRBV2 with TRBJ1-6; no clear D gene. The CDR3 sequence is 10 residues long. V was cut by 3 bases and J by 14 bases, with 5 bases left in between. The germline gives CDR1 SNHLY, CDR2 FYNNEI. DNA of the CDR3: TGTGCCAGCAGTGATCTAACCCTCCACTTT. Encoded protein: CASSDLTLHF.

V is TRBV19 and J is TRBJ1-6, with 8 bases identical to TRBD1. Germline-derived CDR1 and CDR2 are LNHDA and SQIVND (reference sequence). The CDR3 is 14 amino acids. The trim removed 6 bases at V and 5 bases at J, leaving 3 bases unmatched. The CDR3 sequence is CASSNRGNNSPLHF. The DNA of the CDR3 is TGTGCCAGTAGCAACAGGGGGAATAATTCACCCCTCCACTTT.

This rearrangement joins TRBV18 to TRBJ1-1, with D uncertain. The V end was cut by 6 bases, the J end by 1 base, with 15 bases between. Per germline, CDR1 KGHSH and CDR2 LQKENI. The CDR3 has 15 residues. CDR3 nucleotide sequence: TGTGCCAGCTCGGAGCAGAGAATCCGGAACACTGAAGCTTTCTTT. Translated: CASSEQRIRNTEAFF.

Here the CDR3 DNA reads TGTGCCAGCAGCTTAGCCCCAGGGGCTAATGAAAAACTGTTTTTT. Translating gives CASSLAPGANEKLFF. The chain couples TRBV7-9 to TRBJ1-4, with D perhaps matching TRBD1 (6 bases). The CDR3 consists of 15 residues. Trimming took off 0 bases at V and 3 bases at J, with 8 bases between the two ends. The germline V gene encodes CDR1 SEHNR and CDR2 FQNEAQ (reference sequence).

This sequence joins TRBV7-2 and TRBJ2-7; 13 bases map to TRBD2. The CDR3 runs to 14 residues. Trimming removed 5 bases from V and 4 bases from J; junction bases left unmatched: 2. Germline-derived CDR1 and CDR2 are SGHTA and FQGNSA. CDR3: CASSGTSGVYEQYF. In nucleotides, the CDR3 is TGTGCCAGCAGCGGGACTAGCGGGGTATACGAGCAGTACTTC. The full variable domain, completed using reference TRBV7-2 and TRBJ2-7, is GAGVSQSPSNKVTEKGKDVELRCDPISGHTALYWYRQSLGQGLEFLIYFQGNSAPDKSGLPSDRFSAERTGGSVSTLTIQRTQQEDSAVYLCASSGTSGVYEQYFGPGTRLTVT.

The chain employs TRBV28 and TRBJ1-2; D ambiguous. CDR1 MDHEN and CDR2 SYDVKM come from the germline V gene. The length of the CDR3 is 14 residues. Trimming pared 1 base from V and 1 base from J, leaving 7 bases between. CDR3 DNA sequence: TGTGCCAGCAGTTTATCTGCCGTTAACTATGGCTACACCTTC. Its protein product is CASSLSAVNYGYTF.

The genes are TRBV15 and TRBJ2-7; D unresolved. V gave up 1 base and J gave up 3 bases, with 10 bases separating them. CDR1 is LNHNV, CDR2 YYDKDF, per germline (reference sequence). The CDR3 sequence is 14 residues long. The CDR3 DNA follows: TGTGCCACCAGCAGAGCAAGGTACAGCTACGAGCAGTACTTC. Translated: CATSRARYSYEQYF.

The rearrangement uses TRBV12-3 or TRBV12-4 and TRBJ1-2, with 7 bases that match TRBD1. J gave up 10 bases and V 6 bases, and 11 bases lay outside the gene matches. The CDR3 covers 13 residues. Written as DNA, the CDR3 is TGTGCCAGCAGCCTGGACAGGTCGGTACCCTACACCTTC. Its translation: CASSLDRSVPYTF.